The following is a T cell receptor beta chain sequence with its context. This clone occurred a few times. Its cognate antigen has yet to be identified. No per-base quality is available; no much larger clone lies one base away. The immunoSEQ Assay, a bias-controlled multiplex PCR, was used to amplify TCRbeta CDR3 regions from genomic DNA. Per the source publication's procedure: Nucleated cell counts per sample were estimated from amplification of reference gene primers within the assay. To quantify the absolute abundance of each unique TCRbeta CDR3 rearrangement, sequence reads were collapsed and filtered. For each sample, productive Simpson clonality was calculated by taking the square root of Simpson's diversity index across productive rearrangements. Entries here come from immuneACCESS through TCRdb and include only in-frame sequences with V and J called. Some clones fail to appear in such tables; in the studies checked, an unresolved V gene covers under half of the shortfall, and the cause of the remainder is unknown. The V and J calls and clone size were taken over from that table, and D and trimming were inferred from the DNA. This sample lists approximately 180,000 clones; approximately 85% were detected once. The ten top clones hold about a tenth of the sample.

The source of the sample is a study of blood T cell repertoires in COVID-19 (TCRdb year 2020). With regard to the full study: The collaborator samples originated in the United States, Italy and Spain and spanned the acute and convalescent phases of COVID-19. A de-identified subject ID, COVID-19 status, age in years and sex were almost always included in the sample metadata. Where HLA class I and class II types were available, the types were taken from metadata supplied by the sample provider, not from assay-based typing. Subjects who had been exposed to COVID-19, were actively infected with it, or had recovered from it provided the deeply sampled blood TCRbeta repertoires that made up the dataset. The repertoires were released in a freely available public database meant as a resource for research on the immune response to SARS-CoV-2. The material from the prospective study consisted of cDNA or gDNA derived from T cells, B-cell-depleted T cells, or PBMCs. The samples were drawn from the first 160 participants of the ongoing ImmuneRACE study and from roughly 1,300 subjects provided by 6 global collaborators. General study outcomes and caveats: How much clinical and demographic metadata was included differed by source and by participant, and the metadata was provided uncurated.

CDR1 SQVTM and CDR2 ANQGSEA were looked up in the germline V gene. The CDR3 contains 12 residues, cysteine and phenylalanine counted. The retained sequence is limited to the CDR3, 36 bases, with the frame set at the first base. V and J are truncated by 7 bases and 0 bases respectively, leaving an intervening sequence of 9 bases. Whole blood was collected in K2EDTA tubes by collaborating institutions according to the institutions' own protocols. For TCRbeta analysis, collaborators shipped samples as frozen whole blood, isolated PBMCs, or DNA extracted from either of those sample types. Sequenced input: peripheral blood. The clonotype originates from a human donor with active or convalescent COVID-19. The donor label of this sample is uncertain. The chain links TRBV29-1 with TRBJ1-1, and perhaps TRBD1 as D gene, on 6 matching bases. CDR3 protein: CSGGHLNTEAFF. DNA sequence: TGCAGCGGGGGACATTTGAACACTGAAGCTTTCTTT.